The clone carrying this TCR beta chain was seen only a few times. Its antigen is unidentified. The data were taken from a study of beta chain features in type 1 diabetes. Overall study results and limits: Among patients with Type 1 diabetes, TCRB CDR3s were moderately but significantly shorter in every one of the four CD4+ subsets.

Expressed TCRB transcripts were sequenced because the entire RNA isolate underwent reverse transcription. This table comes from immunoSEQ multiplex PCR, and its TCRdb copy is limited to in-frame clones, with some not included. Of 300,000 to 350,000 clones in the sample, approximately 10% were seen once. The V and J ends lost 5 bases and 5 bases respectively, with 15 bases between them. Germline loops: CDR1 MNHEY, CDR2 SVGAGI. There are 14 residues in the CDR3. The sequence was obtained from a man under 40 with type 1 diabetes. What was sequenced was central memory CD4+ T cells from blood. This chain links TRBV6-5 with TRBJ2-5, with a tentative D call TRBD1 (5 bases). The CDR3 DNA follows: TGTGCCAGCAGTCCGACAGCCATGGGGGAGACCCAGTACTTC. The encoded protein is CASSPTAMGETQYF.